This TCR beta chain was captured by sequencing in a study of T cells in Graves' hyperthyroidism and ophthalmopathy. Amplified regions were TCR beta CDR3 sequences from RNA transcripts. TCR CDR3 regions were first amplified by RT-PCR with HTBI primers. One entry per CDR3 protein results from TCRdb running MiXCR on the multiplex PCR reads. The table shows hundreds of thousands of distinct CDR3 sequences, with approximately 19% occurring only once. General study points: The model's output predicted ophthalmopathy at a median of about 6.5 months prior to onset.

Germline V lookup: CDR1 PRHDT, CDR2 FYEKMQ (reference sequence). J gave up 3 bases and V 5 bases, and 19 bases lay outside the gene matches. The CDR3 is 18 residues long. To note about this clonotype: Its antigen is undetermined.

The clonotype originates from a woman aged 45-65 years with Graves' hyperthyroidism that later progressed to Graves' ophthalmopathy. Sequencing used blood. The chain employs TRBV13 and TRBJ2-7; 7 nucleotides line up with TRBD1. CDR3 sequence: CASSPTPNTGTVNYEQYF. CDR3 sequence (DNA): TGTGCCAGCAGCCCCACTCCTAATACCGGGACAGTAAACTACGAGCAGTACTTC.